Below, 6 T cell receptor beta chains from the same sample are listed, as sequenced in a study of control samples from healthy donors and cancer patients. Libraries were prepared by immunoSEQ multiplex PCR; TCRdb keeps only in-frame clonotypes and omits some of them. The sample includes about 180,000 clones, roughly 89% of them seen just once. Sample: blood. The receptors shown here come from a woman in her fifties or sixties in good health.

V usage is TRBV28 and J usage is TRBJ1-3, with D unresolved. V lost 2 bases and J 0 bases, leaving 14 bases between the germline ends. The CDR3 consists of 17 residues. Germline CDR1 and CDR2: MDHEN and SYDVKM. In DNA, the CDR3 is TGTGCCAGCAGTTTAATGCGCTTAATCCTCTCTGGAAACACCATATATTTT. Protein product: CASSLMRLILSGNTIYF.

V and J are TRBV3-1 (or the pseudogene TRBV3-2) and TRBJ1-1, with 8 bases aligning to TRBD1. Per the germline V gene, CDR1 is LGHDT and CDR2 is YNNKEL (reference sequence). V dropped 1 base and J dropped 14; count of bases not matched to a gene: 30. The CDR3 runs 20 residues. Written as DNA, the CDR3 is TGTGCCAGCAGCCAAGCCCATTCCTACCGACAGGGGTGGAAGGGTCGCCGCAAATTCTTT. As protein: CASSQAHSYRQGWKGRRKFF.

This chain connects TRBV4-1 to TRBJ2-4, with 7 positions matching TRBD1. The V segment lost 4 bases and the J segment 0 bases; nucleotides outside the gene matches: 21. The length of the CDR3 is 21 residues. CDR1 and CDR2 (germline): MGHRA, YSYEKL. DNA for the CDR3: TGCGCCAGCAGCCCATTACCGGGACAGAGTCTTCCAATTCTAGCCAAAAACATTCAGTACTTC. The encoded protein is CASSPLPGQSLPILAKNIQYF.

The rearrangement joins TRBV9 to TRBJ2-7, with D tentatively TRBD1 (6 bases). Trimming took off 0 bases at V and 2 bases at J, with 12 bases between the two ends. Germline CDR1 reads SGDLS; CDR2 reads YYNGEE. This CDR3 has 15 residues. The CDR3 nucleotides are TGTGCCAGCAGCGTAGCTGGGGCAGGGGCCTACGAGCAGTACTTC. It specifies CASSVAGAGAYEQYF. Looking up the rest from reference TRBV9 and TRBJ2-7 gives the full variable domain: DSGVTQTPKHLITATGQRVTLRCSPRSGDLSVYWYQQSLDQGLQFLIQYYNGEERAKGNILERFSAQQFPDLHSELNLSSLELGDSALYFCASSVAGAGAYEQYFGPGTRLTVT.

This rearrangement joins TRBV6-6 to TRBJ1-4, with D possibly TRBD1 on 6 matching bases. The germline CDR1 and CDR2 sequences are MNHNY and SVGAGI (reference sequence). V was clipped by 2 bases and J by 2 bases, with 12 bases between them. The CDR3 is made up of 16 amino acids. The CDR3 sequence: CASSYGSGATNEKLFF. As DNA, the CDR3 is TGTGCCAGCAGTTACGGTTCAGGGGCCACTAATGAAAAACTGTTTTTT.

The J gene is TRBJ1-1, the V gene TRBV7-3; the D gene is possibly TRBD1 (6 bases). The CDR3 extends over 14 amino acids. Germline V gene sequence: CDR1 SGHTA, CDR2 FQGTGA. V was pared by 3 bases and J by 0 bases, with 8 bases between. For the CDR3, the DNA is TGTGCCAGCAGCTTGGACAGAATGAACACTGAAGCTTTCTTT. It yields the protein CASSLDRMNTEAFF.